The present entry profiles one TCR beta chain with its context. Its specificity is not known. Sequencing was performed with immunoSEQ multiplex PCR; in TCRdb, only in-frame clones are kept and a portion is missing. This table holds some 240,000 clones, about 83% found once. This entry belongs to a study of Ad26.COV2.S vaccination and SARS-CoV-2 variants. Looking at the study overall: The Ad26.COV2.S arm of the COV1001 trial was where the donor was placed. Ad26.COV2.S shots went into the muscle once or twice, 56 days apart.

Treatment indicated: roughly 20 received Ad26.COV2.S at low or high dose, single or two shots; about 5 received placebo; per-sample allocation not given. The investigators took samples on day 63 after the first vaccine or placebo injection. Notes on the study in general: Total T cell responses were possibly underestimated by TCR breadth and depth analyses. Reported findings describe substantial breadth in spike-specific CD8+ and CD4+ T cell responses following vaccination.

Germline V gene sequence: CDR1 SGHRS, CDR2 YFSETQ. This CDR3 is 16 amino acids long. Trimming left V 5 bases short and J 4 bases short, with 20 bases between. This chain connects TRBV5-1 to TRBJ2-3; TRBD2 might be the D (6 bases). The sequence derives from a person between 18 and 59 years old who received the Ad26.COV2.S COVID-19 vaccine or a placebo. Sample: peripheral blood, taken in a trial of Ad26.COV2.S vaccine versus placebo. This chain's CDR3 is CASSYLRESSSDTQYF. For the CDR3, the DNA is TGCGCCAGCAGTTACCTTCGGGAGAGTTCCTCAGATACGCAGTATTTT.